This T cell receptor beta chain is drawn from a study of cytomegalovirus exposure and HLA in healthy donors (dated by TCRdb to about 2017). For the wider study: According to a later analysis, the roughly 130 validation repertoires were produced on the same platform as the 700 or so repertoires of the first cohort. In addition to the first cohort of 650 to 750 subjects, a separate validation cohort of approximately 120 different subjects was used. The study aimed to test whether cataloging public T cell receptors could reveal signatures of past pathogen exposure. To predict cytomegalovirus infection status, the study combined high-throughput TCR immunosequencing, statistical association of individual TCRs with disease status, and machine learning.

Receptor amplification or capture employed the immunoSEQ multiplex PCR assay. Processing in the source paper ran as follows. To diagnose cytomegalovirus status from the catalog of TCR beta chain sequences, a statistical classification framework was built. TCRdb provides this immuneACCESS table in a form limited to in-frame rearrangements. Some clones are lacking; in checked studies, under half of them reflect an unresolved V gene, and why the rest are absent is not known. V and J calls plus clone size are reproduced from that table; the DNA served to infer D and trimming. In this sample the table shows over 100,000 clones, about 88% of which occur a single time. 1.2% of the sample is held by the ten biggest clonotypes. Donors formed part of the validation cohort, which comprised 120 subjects and was distinct from the first cohort of roughly 600 subjects. As regards this clone: No antigen is known for it. No base quality values were provided; no much bigger clone lies one nucleotide off.

Unmatched junction bases come to 12, with V trimmed by 8 bases and J by 0 bases. Inclusive of the bounding cysteine and phenylalanine, the CDR3 is 16 residues long. Just CDR3 DNA is preserved here, 48 bases in frame from base 1. CDR1 MNHEY and CDR2 SMNVEV were looked up in the germline V gene (reference sequence). Broader findings and caveats from the paper: Most TCR sequences were seen in very few donors, while some public TCRs were found in many individuals. According to the authors, the approach could potentially be generalized to other disease states and immunological phenotypes. The classifier was reported to diagnose cytomegalovirus status with high specificity and sensitivity in both the original and validation cohorts. The study listed 150 to 200 TCR beta chains as associated with cytomegalovirus. The validation cohort had no HLA typing available for a later analysis, so co-occurrence within that cohort was assessed over all 120 or so repertoires. A later analysis found that TCRs clustered in the first cohort also tended to co-occur in the 120 validation repertoires, with about 94% of cluster scores above 0. Three of the identified cytomegalovirus-associated TCR beta chains were confirmed in vitro to be specific for cytomegalovirus antigens.

Sequencing input: PBMCs. The chain links TRBV27 with TRBJ2-7, and TRBD1 aligns with 8 junction nucleotides. This sequence originates from a woman between 18 and 29 years old in good health and CMV-seronegative. The DNA sequence is as follows: TGTGCCAGCTGCGGTCTAGCAGGGACAGGCTCCTACGAGCAGTACTTC. It is translated as CASCGLAGTGSYEQYF.